These 5 T cell receptor beta chains came from one sample sequenced in a study of blood T cell repertoires in COVID-19. The protocol was immunoSEQ multiplex PCR, while the TCRdb copy is restricted to in-frame clones and leaves out a portion. The sample includes 25,000 to 35,000 clones, roughly nine tenths seen only once; the top ten take about 48%. Sequenced material: peripheral blood. These TCRs come from a human donor with acute or convalescent COVID-19. The donor label of this sample is uncertain.

The V call is TRBV19, the J call TRBJ1-2; TRBD1 agrees at 8 bases. This CDR3 region has 15 residues. V lost 0 bases, J lost 4 bases, and 4 bases stayed unmatched. Germline CDR1 and CDR2: LNHDA and SQIVND (reference sequence). In DNA, the CDR3 is TGTGCCAGTAGTATAGAAAGGGACAGGCCCTATGGCTACACCTTC. Amino acid sequence: CASSIERDRPYGYTF.

The chain joins TRBV25-1 to TRBJ1-1; 12 bases are shared with TRBD1. Germline loops: CDR1 MGHDK, CDR2 SYGVNS. V dropped 4 bases and J dropped 8; count of bases not matched to a gene: 5. The CDR3 length is 14 residues. CDR3 protein: CASSVGQGAREAFF. DNA of the CDR3: TGTGCCAGCAGTGTGGGACAGGGGGCTAGGGAAGCTTTCTTT. Full variable domain (rest looked up from reference TRBV25-1 and TRBJ1-1): EADIYQTPRYLVIGTGKKITLECSQTMGHDKMYWYQQDPGMELHLIHYSYGVNSTEKGDLSSESTVSRIRTEHFPLTLESARPSHTSQYLCASSVGQGAREAFFGQGTRLTVV.

CDR3 residues: CASSANRDVSYEQYF. The CDR3 DNA follows: TGTGCCAGCAGCGCTAACAGGGATGTCTCCTACGAGCAGTACTTC. This chain links TRBV9 with TRBJ2-7; weak D call: TRBD1 (6 bases). V lost 3 bases, J lost 0 bases, and 13 bases lay in between. Germline V lookup: CDR1 SGDLS, CDR2 YYNGEE. This CDR3 is built from 15 residues. The variable domain in full, completed from reference TRBV9 and TRBJ2-7, reads DSGVTQTPKHLITATGQRVTLRCSPRSGDLSVYWYQQSLDQGLQFLIQYYNGEERAKGNILERFSAQQFPDLHSELNLSSLELGDSALYFCASSANRDVSYEQYFGPGTRLTVT.

The CDR3 DNA sequence: TGCAGCGCCGGGACAGATCGCAATCAGCCCCAGCATTTT. Amino acid sequence: CSAGTDRNQPQHF. V and J are TRBV29-1 and TRBJ1-5, with 7 positions matching TRBD1. The CDR3 totals 13 residues. J lost 2 bases, V lost 7 bases, and 5 bases had no gene match. Germline V gene sequence: CDR1 SQVTM, CDR2 ANQGSEA.

This clone showed up just once. The chain employs TRBV2 and TRBJ2-1; D might be TRBD1 (5 bases). This CDR3 has 14 residues. CDR1 SNHLY and CDR2 FYNNEI come from the germline V gene. V was cut by 7 bases and J by 10 bases, with 20 bases left in between. CDR3 sequence: CASTRTVQAREQFF. In DNA form, the CDR3 reads TGTGCCAGCACTAGAACTGTACAGGCGAGGGAGCAGTTCTTC.